A single sample is the source of the 7 T cell receptor beta chains below, sequenced in a study of Ad26.COV2.S vaccination and SARS-CoV-2 variants (dated by TCRdb to the early 2020s). What this sample's treatment or condition label stands for: around 19 received Ad26.COV2.S at low or high dose, single or two shots; several received placebo; per-sample allocation not given. For vaccine and placebo recipients, the sequenced repertoires came from samples collected on day 63 after the first injection. Libraries were built with the immunoSEQ multiplex PCR assay. TCRdb limited this immuneACCESS table to in-frame rearrangements with V and J called. A share of clones is missing; checked studies link under half to unresolved V genes, and the rest is unexplained. Counted in this sample were 380,000 or so clones; 83% of them appeared once. The top ten hold 7% to 9.5% of the sample. Sequenced here: peripheral blood, sampled in a trial of Ad26.COV2.S vaccine versus placebo. These receptors were taken from a person between 18 and 59 years old who received the Ad26.COV2.S COVID-19 vaccine or a placebo.

In this sample, this clone turned up once. The V and J genes are TRBV7-2 and TRBJ2-6; D uncertain. CDR3 length: 16 amino acids. V dropped 0 bases and J dropped 0 bases, with 6 bases sitting between them. Germline CDR1 SGHTA, CDR2 FQGNSA. The CDR3 reads CASSLASGSGANVLTF. In DNA, the CDR3 is TGTGCCAGCAGCTTAGCGTCCGGCTCTGGGGCCAACGTCCTGACTTTC.

The chain combines TRBV25-1 with TRBJ2-3; 8 nucleotides line up with TRBD1. Trimming cost V 1 base and J 2 bases; bases outside gene matches: 11. Per the germline V gene, CDR1 is MGHDK and CDR2 is SYGVNS. The CDR3 has 18 amino acids. The CDR3 bases are TGTGCCAGCAGTGAATTTGTGGGCAGGGGGCTCCTCACAGATACGCAGTATTTT. The encoded protein is CASSEFVGRGLLTDTQYF.

The chain recombines TRBV18 with TRBJ1-2, with D tentatively TRBD1 (5 bases). V dropped 6 bases and J dropped 8 bases, with 19 bases sitting between them. Per the germline V gene, CDR1 is KGHSH and CDR2 is LQKENI. The CDR3 covers 14 residues. The CDR3 is CASSLDQGSGGYTF. The CDR3 DNA follows: TGTGCCAGCTCCCTGGACCAGGGATCGGGGGGCTACACCTTC.

The chain combines TRBV5-5 with TRBJ2-6; D call uncertain. Germline CDR1 SGHKS, CDR2 YYEKEE (reference sequence). The CDR3 consists of 17 residues. V dropped 0 bases and J dropped 0 bases, with 10 bases sitting between them. The CDR3 loop is CASSLVGLSSGANVLTF. The CDR3 DNA reads as TGTGCCAGCAGCTTGGTGGGCCTTAGCTCTGGGGCCAACGTCCTGACTTTC.

The V and J genes are TRBV19 and TRBJ2-1, with D tentatively TRBD1 (6 bases). Germline lookup yields CDR1 LNHDA and CDR2 SQIVND (reference sequence). CDR3 length: 15 amino acids. Trimming shortened V by 8 bases and J by 4 bases, and 18 bases separated the two germline ends. The CDR3 bases are TGTGCCAGTGCCAACAGGGAGAAGGGTTACAATGAGCAGTTCTTC. Translated, it gives CASANREKGYNEQFF.

The chain couples TRBV15 to TRBJ2-2; D might be TRBD2 (5 bases). The CDR3 has 14 residues. The V and J ends lost 1 base and 6 bases respectively, with 9 bases between them. Germline CDR1 LNHNV, CDR2 YYDKDF (reference sequence). CDR3 region: CATSRGLGAGELFF. The CDR3 region has the DNA TGTGCCACCAGCAGAGGGCTCGGGGCCGGGGAGCTGTTTTTT.

The table lists this clone with a few counts. The chain recombines TRBV5-1 with TRBJ1-1; 8 bases match TRBD1. The CDR3 length is 15 residues. V lost 2 bases, J lost 1 base, and 4 bases stayed unmatched. Germline-derived CDR1 and CDR2 are SGHRS and YFSETQ. The CDR3 reads CASSFRQGKNTEAFF. CDR3 nucleotides: TGCGCCAGCAGCTTTCGACAGGGGAAGAACACTGAAGCTTTCTTT. Using reference TRBV5-1 and TRBJ1-1 for the parts outside the CDR3, the full variable domain is KAGVTQTPRYLIKTRGQQVTLSCSPISGHRSVSWYQQTPGQGLQFLFEYFSETQRNKGNFPGRFSGRQFSNSRSEMNVSTLELGDSALYLCASSFRQGKNTEAFFGQGTRLTVV.